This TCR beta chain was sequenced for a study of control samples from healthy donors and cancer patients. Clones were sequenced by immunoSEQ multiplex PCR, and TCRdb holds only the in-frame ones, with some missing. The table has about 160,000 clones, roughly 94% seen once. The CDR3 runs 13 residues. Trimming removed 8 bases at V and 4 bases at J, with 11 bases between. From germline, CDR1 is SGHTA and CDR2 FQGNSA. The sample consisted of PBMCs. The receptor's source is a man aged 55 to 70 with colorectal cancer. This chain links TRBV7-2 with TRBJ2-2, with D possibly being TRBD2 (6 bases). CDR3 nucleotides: TGTGCCAGCGGAGCCGGGGGCACCGGGGAGCTGTTTTTT. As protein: CASGAGGTGELFF.